A selection of T cell receptor beta chains follows, all from one sample in a study of blood T cell repertoires in COVID-19. Only in-frame clones appear in the TCRdb table, and some are missing; sequencing was by immunoSEQ multiplex PCR. The sample has approximately 240,000 clones; around four fifths are singletons. The sequenced sample consisted of peripheral blood. The receptors stem from a middle-aged woman with active or convalescent COVID-19. The CDR3 runs from the conserved cysteine through the conserved F or W. The D gene is left open where the match is weak. Expanded clones are given a class, and other clones once, few, many or no size at all.

d_call: -; v_call: TRBV20-1; j_call: TRBJ2-3; clone_size: -; cdr3_length: 10; cdr3_aa: CSAIGGTQYF; cdr3_nt: TGCAGTGCTATCGGAGGTACGCAGTATTTT
d_call: -; v_call: TRBV28; j_call: TRBJ2-3; clone_size: -; cdr3_length: 15; cdr3_aa: CASGPRATSTDTQYF; cdr3_nt: TGTGCCAGCGGTCCCCGAGCTACTAGCACAGATACGCAGTATTTT
d_call: TRBD1; v_call: TRBV5-1; j_call: TRBJ1-2; clone_size: -; cdr3_length: 15; cdr3_aa: CASALLRGQNYGYTF; cdr3_nt: TGCGCCAGCGCCCTACTCCGGGGACAGAACTATGGCTACACCTTC
d_call: TRBD2; v_call: TRBV7-3; j_call: TRBJ2-3; clone_size: few; cdr3_length: 17; cdr3_aa: CASSQAPTSGVDRAQYF; cdr3_nt: TGTGCCAGCAGCCAGGCCCCGACTAGCGGGGTCGACAGGGCGCAGTATTTT
d_call: -; v_call: TRBV3-1/TRBV3-2; j_call: TRBJ1-4; clone_size: -; cdr3_length: 16; cdr3_aa: CASSREQATTNEKLFF; cdr3_nt: TGTGCCAGCAGCCGAGAACAGGCAACAACTAATGAAAAACTGTTTTTT
d_call: -; v_call: TRBV2; j_call: TRBJ2-3; clone_size: -; cdr3_length: 14; cdr3_aa: CASILGGGPDTQYF; cdr3_nt: TGTGCCAGCATCTTAGGGGGGGGCCCAGATACGCAGTATTTT
d_call: -; v_call: TRBV7-6; j_call: TRBJ2-5; clone_size: -; cdr3_length: 15; cdr3_aa: CASSYRGAYQETQYF; cdr3_nt: TGTGCCAGCAGCTATCGGGGGGCGTACCAAGAGACCCAGTACTTC
d_call: -; v_call: TRBV9; j_call: TRBJ1-5; clone_size: -; cdr3_length: 15; cdr3_aa: CASSVGTEVNQPQHF; cdr3_nt: TGTGCCAGCAGCGTAGGCACAGAAGTCAATCAGCCCCAGCATTTT
d_call: TRBD1; v_call: TRBV27; j_call: TRBJ1-2; clone_size: -; cdr3_length: 13; cdr3_aa: CASSYRDRGGYTF; cdr3_nt: TGTGCCAGCAGTTACCGGGACAGGGGTGGCTACACCTTC
d_call: -; v_call: TRBV4-1; j_call: TRBJ2-5; clone_size: few; cdr3_length: 15; cdr3_aa: CASSPSGGFGETQYF; cdr3_nt: TGCGCCAGCAGCCCCAGTGGGGGGTTCGGAGAGACCCAGTACTTC
d_call: TRBD1; v_call: TRBV27; j_call: TRBJ2-3; clone_size: -; cdr3_length: 13; cdr3_aa: CASSFSRGFTQYF; cdr3_nt: TGTGCCAGCAGTTTCAGCAGGGGGTTCACGCAGTATTTT
d_call: -; v_call: TRBV5-6; j_call: TRBJ1-1; clone_size: -; cdr3_length: 13; cdr3_aa: CASSLPLGPEAFF; cdr3_nt: TGTGCCAGCTCCCTTCCCTTGGGCCCTGAAGCTTTCTTT
d_call: TRBD1; v_call: TRBV7-9; j_call: TRBJ2-2; clone_size: -; cdr3_length: 16; cdr3_aa: CASSRPGQGATGELFF; cdr3_nt: TGTGCCAGCAGCCGCCCGGGACAGGGGGCGACCGGGGAGCTGTTTTTT
d_call: -; v_call: TRBV5-1; j_call: TRBJ1-5; clone_size: -; cdr3_length: 14; cdr3_aa: CASSFGGADQPQHF; cdr3_nt: TGCGCCAGCAGCTTTGGGGGCGCGGATCAGCCCCAGCATTTT
d_call: TRBD1; v_call: TRBV5-1; j_call: TRBJ2-5; clone_size: -; cdr3_length: 14; cdr3_aa: CASSLEGGRETQYF; cdr3_nt: TGCGCCAGCAGCTTGGAAGGGGGCCGGGAGACCCAGTACTTC
d_call: -; v_call: TRBV12-3/TRBV12-4; j_call: TRBJ1-1; clone_size: -; cdr3_length: 13; cdr3_aa: CASRIRDGTEAFF; cdr3_nt: TGTGCCAGCAGGATCAGGGATGGCACTGAAGCTTTCTTT
d_call: -; v_call: TRBV6-2/TRBV6-3; j_call: TRBJ1-6; clone_size: few; cdr3_length: 17; cdr3_aa: CASSYPLKQGVDSPLHF; cdr3_nt: TGTGCCAGCAGTTACCCCCTTAAACAGGGTGTTGATTCACCCCTCCACTTT
d_call: -; v_call: TRBV3-1/TRBV3-2; j_call: TRBJ1-4; clone_size: once; cdr3_length: 15; cdr3_aa: CASSQDRTTNEKLFF; cdr3_nt: TGTGCCAGCAGCCAAGACAGAACAACTAATGAAAAACTGTTTTTT
d_call: TRBD1; v_call: TRBV11-2; j_call: TRBJ1-2; clone_size: -; cdr3_length: 14; cdr3_aa: CASSRDSPNYGYTF; cdr3_nt: TGTGCCAGCAGCCGGGACAGTCCTAACTATGGCTACACCTTC
d_call: -; v_call: TRBV19; j_call: TRBJ1-1; clone_size: -; cdr3_length: 13; cdr3_aa: CASIRRGNTEAFF; cdr3_nt: TGTGCCAGTATTAGAAGGGGAAACACTGAAGCTTTCTTT
d_call: -; v_call: TRBV28; j_call: TRBJ1-2; clone_size: few; cdr3_length: 14; cdr3_aa: CASSIGAMNYGYTF; cdr3_nt: TGTGCCAGCAGTATAGGGGCGATGAACTATGGCTACACCTTC
d_call: TRBD1; v_call: TRBV7-6; j_call: TRBJ1-3; clone_size: -; cdr3_length: 15; cdr3_aa: CASSLGTGGGNTIYF; cdr3_nt: TGTGCCAGCAGCTTAGGGACAGGGGGCGGAAACACCATATATTTT
d_call: TRBD2; v_call: TRBV3-1/TRBV3-2; j_call: TRBJ2-1; clone_size: -; cdr3_length: 18; cdr3_aa: CASSQELNRGLANYEQFF; cdr3_nt: TGTGCCAGCAGCCAAGAATTGAATCGGGGACTAGCGAACTACGAGCAGTTCTTC
d_call: -; v_call: TRBV10-2; j_call: TRBJ1-1; clone_size: -; cdr3_length: 14; cdr3_aa: CASRVLTGTPEAFF; cdr3_nt: TGCGCCAGCAGGGTCCTTACTGGGACACCTGAAGCTTTCTTT
d_call: TRBD1; v_call: TRBV3-1/TRBV3-2; j_call: TRBJ1-2; clone_size: once; cdr3_length: 14; cdr3_aa: CASSQVTGGVGYTF; cdr3_nt: TGTGCCAGCAGCCAGGTGACAGGGGGCGTTGGCTACACCTTC
d_call: TRBD1; v_call: TRBV5-1; j_call: TRBJ1-1; clone_size: few; cdr3_length: 15; cdr3_aa: CASSFEQGASTEAFF; cdr3_nt: TGCGCCAGCAGCTTTGAACAGGGGGCGAGCACTGAAGCTTTCTTT
d_call: -; v_call: TRBV5-5; j_call: TRBJ2-5; clone_size: -; cdr3_length: 16; cdr3_aa: CASSRQGRGAQETQYF; cdr3_nt: TGTGCCAGCAGCCGACAGGGGAGGGGGGCCCAAGAGACCCAGTACTTC
d_call: -; v_call: TRBV27; j_call: TRBJ1-3; clone_size: few; cdr3_length: 14; cdr3_aa: CASSFGRAGNTIYF; cdr3_nt: TGTGCCAGCAGTTTCGGCAGGGCGGGAAACACCATATATTTT
d_call: -; v_call: TRBV3-1/TRBV3-2; j_call: TRBJ1-1; clone_size: few; cdr3_length: 11; cdr3_aa: CASTSGVEAFF; cdr3_nt: TGTGCCAGCACCTCAGGGGTTGAAGCTTTCTTT
d_call: -; v_call: TRBV6-5; j_call: TRBJ2-7; clone_size: few; cdr3_length: 15; cdr3_aa: CASSYSLQVSYEQYF; cdr3_nt: TGTGCCAGCAGTTACTCATTACAGGTCTCCTACGAGCAGTACTTC
d_call: TRBD1; v_call: TRBV18; j_call: TRBJ1-4; clone_size: -; cdr3_length: 15; cdr3_aa: CASSPTGQGYEKLFF; cdr3_nt: TGTGCCAGCTCACCCACGGGACAGGGGTACGAAAAACTGTTTTTT
d_call: -; v_call: TRBV7-9; j_call: TRBJ1-3; clone_size: -; cdr3_length: 14; cdr3_aa: CASSLGDNGNTIYF; cdr3_nt: TGTGCCAGCAGCTTGGGAGACAATGGAAACACCATATATTTT
d_call: TRBD1; v_call: TRBV19; j_call: TRBJ1-2; clone_size: many; cdr3_length: 14; cdr3_aa: CASIPTGQEGGYTF; cdr3_nt: TGTGCCAGTATCCCCACGGGACAGGAGGGTGGCTACACCTTC
d_call: -; v_call: TRBV19; j_call: TRBJ2-2; clone_size: -; cdr3_length: 11; cdr3_aa: CASSTQRELFF; cdr3_nt: TGTGCCAGTAGTACCCAAAGGGAGCTGTTTTTT
d_call: -; v_call: TRBV10-3; j_call: TRBJ1-5; clone_size: -; cdr3_length: 15; cdr3_aa: CAISPGEVRNQPQHF; cdr3_nt: TGTGCCATCAGTCCGGGGGAGGTTAGGAATCAGCCCCAGCATTTT
d_call: TRBD1; v_call: TRBV2; j_call: TRBJ1-2; clone_size: -; cdr3_length: 13; cdr3_aa: CASSAGQSYGYTF; cdr3_nt: TGTGCCAGCAGTGCGGGACAGAGCTATGGCTACACCTTC
d_call: TRBD1; v_call: TRBV6-1; j_call: TRBJ1-1; clone_size: -; cdr3_length: 14; cdr3_aa: CASSEEGTGAEAFF; cdr3_nt: TGTGCCAGCAGTGAAGAGGGGACAGGGGCCGAAGCTTTCTTT
d_call: TRBD1; v_call: TRBV11-2; j_call: TRBJ1-3; clone_size: few; cdr3_length: 16; cdr3_aa: CASSLDRQGAGNTIYF; cdr3_nt: TGTGCCAGCAGCTTAGACCGACAGGGGGCTGGAAACACCATATATTTT
d_call: -; v_call: TRBV19; j_call: TRBJ2-3; clone_size: -; cdr3_length: 13; cdr3_aa: CASRGLAGDTQYF; cdr3_nt: TGTGCCAGTAGGGGACTGGCCGGAGATACGCAGTATTTT
d_call: TRBD2; v_call: TRBV5-1; j_call: TRBJ2-5; clone_size: -; cdr3_length: 15; cdr3_aa: CASSFAGGPQETQYF; cdr3_nt: TGCGCCAGCAGCTTCGCGGGGGGGCCTCAGGAGACCCAGTACTTC
d_call: TRBD1; v_call: TRBV15; j_call: TRBJ1-6; clone_size: -; cdr3_length: 15; cdr3_aa: CATSSPGTGSRALHF; cdr3_nt: TGTGCCACCAGCAGCCCCGGGACAGGGAGTCGGGCCCTCCACTTT